The 26 T cell receptor beta chains below come from one sample, sequenced in a study of blood T cells in healthy people across ages. The second PCR ran roughly 7 to 11 cycles with a sample-barcoded 5' primer and J-beta primers. MiXCR, applied by TCRdb to the 5' RACE reads, yields one record per CDR3 protein. This sample has 800,000 to 950,000 distinct CDR3 sequences, with 45% to 50% found just once. Sequencing used blood. Source of these receptors: a man aged 25-45 years in good health.

The chain combines TRBV5-1 with TRBJ1-6, with 7 bases aligning to TRBD1. Germline assignment: CDR1 SGHRS and CDR2 YFSETQ. The CDR3 has 14 amino acids. Losses at the gene ends were 4 bases for V and 5 bases for J; bases not matched to a gene: 3. The DNA for the CDR3 is TGCGCCAGCAGCCACGGGACAGATAATTCACCCCTCCACTTT. Amino acids: CASSHGTDNSPLHF.

The rearrangement uses TRBV6-5 and TRBJ1-2, with D possibly matching TRBD1 (5 bases). Germline assignment: CDR1 MNHEY and CDR2 SVGAGI. This CDR3 spans 14 amino acids. Trimming cost V 4 bases and J 3 bases, with 12 bases left between them. The CDR3, as DNA: TGTGCCAGCAGTTCTACTCAGGGATACTATGGCTACACCTTC. Amino acids: CASSSTQGYYGYTF.

This chain connects TRBV6-5 to TRBJ2-7; D is possibly TRBD1 (6 bases). The germline V and J ends were trimmed by 6 bases and 1 base, with 16 bases remaining between them. The CDR3 runs 15 residues. From germline, CDR1 is MNHEY and CDR2 SVGAGI. In nucleotides, the CDR3 is TGTGCCAGCAGCCAAGGACAGCCACCTTCCTACGAGCAGTACTTC. This codes for CASSQGQPPSYEQYF.

CDR3 region: CASSVSGYLAGGRTSGANVLTF. The CDR3, as DNA: TGTGCCAGCAGTGTATCCGGTTACCTAGCGGGGGGTCGTACCTCTGGGGCCAACGTCCTGACTTTC. The chain employs TRBV2 and TRBJ2-6; 11 positions match TRBD2. Germline values: CDR1 SNHLY, CDR2 FYNNEI. The V gene end was trimmed by 4 bases and the J gene end by 0 bases; junction bases not matched to a gene: 17. The length of the CDR3 is 22 residues.

The chain recombines TRBV27 with TRBJ2-5; 9 bases match TRBD2. The assigned J gene may be wrong: the sequence end matches TRBJ2-7 better. The CDR3 covers 14 residues. Germline-derived CDR1 and CDR2 are MNHEY and SMNVEV (reference sequence). Here the CDR3 reads CASSLLAGIHEQYF. The CDR3 DNA sequence: TGTGCCAGCAGTTTACTAGCGGGGATCCACGAGCAGTACTTC.

The V call is TRBV3-1, the J call TRBJ2-3; TRBD2 might be the D (7 bases). Germline V gives CDR1 LGHDT, CDR2 YNNKEL (reference sequence). The CDR3 totals 15 residues. The germline V and J ends were trimmed by 3 bases and 3 bases, with 13 bases remaining between them. Written as DNA, the CDR3 is TGTGCCAGCAGCCATGGGGGGGGACATACAGATACGCAGTATTTT. It is translated as CASSHGGGHTDTQYF.

This clonotype was seen a few times. J is TRBJ2-1 and V is TRBV5-1; D possibly matches TRBD1 or TRBD2 (6 bases each). V was clipped by 4 bases and J by 8 bases, with 16 bases between them. Germline V gene sequence: CDR1 SGHRS, CDR2 YFSETQ. There are 14 residues in the CDR3. The CDR3: CASSPGDGEDEQFF. As DNA, the CDR3 is TGCGCCAGCAGCCCAGGGGACGGGGAGGATGAGCAGTTCTTC.

The chain has TRBV29-1 and TRBJ2-7; a possible D gene is TRBD2 (6 bases). V lost 3 bases and J lost 0, with 12 bases in between. This CDR3 spans 14 amino acids. Germline-derived CDR1 and CDR2 are SQVTM and ANQGSEA. The CDR3 DNA reads as TGCAGCGTTGACAGCGGCGGGGCCTCCTACGAGCAGTACTTC. Its translation is CSVDSGGASYEQYF.

This clonotype was detected only a few times. The CDR3 DNA reads as TGTGCCAGCAGTTACCAATTTCCCGGGACTCAGGACATGAACACTGAAGCTTTCTTT. It specifies CASSYQFPGTQDMNTEAFF. The chain recombines TRBV6-2 or TRBV6-3 with TRBJ1-1; possibly TRBD1 for D (5 bases). The V gene's germline CDR1 is MNHEY and CDR2 SVGEGT. Trimming left V 2 bases short and J 0 bases short, with 22 bases between. There are 19 residues in the CDR3.

This chain uses TRBV29-1 with TRBJ1-1; D is unclear. Between the trimmed V and J ends, which lost 6 bases and 1 base, there was a span of 12 bases. CDR1 and CDR2 (germline): SQVTM, ANQGSEA. The CDR3 runs to 13 residues. The CDR3 DNA reads TGCAGCGTCCCCCGGGGAGGGAACACTGAAGCTTTCTTT. As protein: CSVPRGGNTEAFF.

The gene calls are TRBV6-5 and TRBJ1-2; 11 bases are shared with TRBD1. CDR1 and CDR2 (germline): MNHEY, SVGAGI. The CDR3 loop spans 14 amino acids. Trimming removed 6 bases from V and 7 bases from J; junction bases left unmatched: 7. Here the CDR3 DNA reads TGTGCCAGCAGGAGGACAGGGGGCAGGAGTGGCTACACCTTC. It is translated as CASRRTGGRSGYTF.

V and J are TRBV6-2 or TRBV6-3 and TRBJ2-3; D is unclear. The CDR3 sequence is 12 residues long. Trimming left V 6 bases short and J 2 bases short, with 6 bases between. From germline, CDR1 is MNHEY and CDR2 SVGEGT. The CDR3 sequence is CASRSVTDTQYF. CDR3 nucleotide sequence: TGTGCCAGCAGGTCTGTCACAGATACGCAGTATTTT.

With regard to this clonotype: At one boundary the junction diverges from the germline segment, which might be a read error. V usage is TRBV5-1 and J usage is TRBJ1-1; D unclear. This CDR3 comprises 15 residues. CDR1 SGHRS and CDR2 YFSETQ come from the germline V gene. The CDR3 spells CASSLDRLPNIEAFF. Written as DNA, the CDR3 is TGCGCCAGCAGCTTGGACAGACTCCCGAACATTGAAGCTTTCTTT.

This clonotype was recorded a few times. This chain uses TRBV10-3 with TRBJ2-2, with 8 bases aligning to TRBD2. Per germline, CDR1 ENHRY and CDR2 SYGVKD. J was trimmed by 0 bases and V by 3 bases; bases with no gene match: 3. This CDR3 is 16 amino acids long. Written as DNA, the CDR3 is TGTGCCATCAGTGACTTTAGCGGGGCGAACACCGGGGAGCTGTTTTTT. Translation gives CAISDFSGANTGELFF.

V and J are TRBV10-3 and TRBJ1-4; D is ambiguous. The V gene's germline CDR1 is ENHRY and CDR2 SYGVKD. The CDR3 consists of 13 residues. V was cut by 4 bases and J by 4 bases, with 7 bases left in between. Here the CDR3 DNA reads TGTGCCATCAGTGGCGGGAATAATGAAAAACTGTTTTTT. Protein: CAISGGNNEKLFF.

The chain recombines TRBV3-1 with TRBJ1-5; TRBD1 matches at 8 bases. Germline CDR1 LGHDT, CDR2 YNNKEL (reference sequence). Trimming took 3 bases from V and 7 from J; bases not matched to a gene: 8. The CDR3 is made up of 15 amino acids. The CDR3 loop reads CASSQGPDRVQPQHF. In DNA form, the CDR3 reads TGTGCCAGCAGCCAGGGACCGGACAGGGTCCAGCCCCAGCATTTT.

This clonotype was found many times. This chain connects TRBV7-2 to TRBJ1-2, with 11 bases identical to TRBD1. V dropped 7 bases and J dropped 6; count of bases not matched to a gene: 10. The CDR3 is 15 amino acids. Per germline, CDR1 SGHTA and CDR2 FQGNSA. DNA of the CDR3: TGTGCCAGCAACCCCGGACAGGGGGCGCGAGATGGCTACACCTTC. Its protein product is CASNPGQGARDGYTF. The full variable domain, completed using reference TRBV7-2 and TRBJ1-2, is GAGVSQSPSNKVTEKGKDVELRCDPISGHTALYWYRQSLGQGLEFLIYFQGNSAPDKSGLPSDRFSAERTGGSVSTLTIQRTQQEDSAVYLCASNPGQGARDGYTFGSGTRLTVV.

This clonotype showed up just a few times. The junction differs from germline at one of its ends, possibly a read error. This chain connects TRBV12-3 or TRBV12-4 to TRBJ2-4, with D hard to call. This CDR3 is 12 amino acids long. In DNA form, the CDR3 reads TGTGCCAGCAGTGTAGCCAAAAACATTCAGTACTTC. It translates to CASSVAKNIQYF.

The gene calls are TRBV27 and TRBJ2-1; the D call may be TRBD1 or TRBD2 (6 bases each). Germline-derived CDR1 and CDR2 are MNHEY and SMNVEV (reference sequence). The V gene lost 2 bases and the J gene lost 4 bases, with 12 bases spanning the gap. CDR3 length: 15 residues. CDR3 amino acids: CASSLGGGKYNEQFF. The CDR3 bases are TGTGCCAGCAGTTTAGGAGGGGGGAAGTACAATGAGCAGTTCTTC.

This clonotype was recorded at least ten times. This chain links TRBV12-3 or TRBV12-4 with TRBJ2-5; 9 positions agree with TRBD1. The CDR3 has 15 amino acids. V trimming: 6 bases; J trimming: 2 bases; junction bases outside the gene matches: 7. The CDR3 nucleotides read TGTGCCAGCAGCAGACGGACAGGGGATCAAGAGACCCAGTACTTC. This translates into CASSRRTGDQETQYF.

This chain links TRBV7-6 with TRBJ2-5; TRBD2 matches 11 bases. Per the germline V gene, CDR1 is SGHVS and CDR2 is FNYEAQ. The CDR3 length is 17 residues. With V trimmed by 5 bases and J by 4 bases, 12 bases remained unmatched. The CDR3 sequence is CASSPISGGAVRETQYF. CDR3 sequence (DNA): TGTGCCAGCAGCCCAATTAGCGGGGGGGCCGTTCGAGAGACCCAGTACTTC.

The chain uses TRBV25-1 and TRBJ1-2; the match to TRBD1 covers 7 bases. Germline V gene data show CDR1 as MGHDK and CDR2 as SYGVNS. V lost 5 bases, J lost 5 bases, and 8 bases stayed unmatched. This CDR3 has 14 amino acids. The CDR3 is CASSSTGVSYGYTF. The CDR3, as DNA: TGTGCCAGCAGTTCTACAGGGGTATCGTATGGCTACACCTTC.

This chain links TRBV6-2 or TRBV6-3 with TRBJ1-1, with D possibly matching TRBD1 (5 bases). This CDR3 region has 17 residues. V dropped 0 bases and J dropped 1 base, with 15 bases sitting between them. Germline loops: CDR1 MNHEY, CDR2 SVGEGT. CDR3 nucleotides: TGTGCCAGCAGTTACTCCTCGTGGGGGATAGAGAACACTGAAGCTTTCTTT. As protein: CASSYSSWGIENTEAFF.

To note about this clonotype: This sequence may be a read error, since a much larger clone differs from it by one base. V usage is TRBV7-2 and J usage is TRBJ2-7; the D gene is possibly TRBD1 (6 bases). The germline V gene has CDR1 SGHTA and CDR2 FQGNSA. The CDR3 runs to 14 residues. This CDR3 is CASSSPGQYKERYF. The CDR3 coding sequence is TGTGCCAGCAGCAGCCCCGGACAGTACAAAGAGCGGTACTTC.

V and J are TRBV27 and TRBJ1-1; TRBD1 might be the D (5 bases). Germline loops: CDR1 MNHEY, CDR2 SMNVEV (reference sequence). Trimming left V 6 bases short and J 4 bases short, with 21 bases between. This CDR3 has 16 amino acids. The CDR3 nucleotides read TGTGCCAGCAGCCGCGGATTGGGGGGGTACGGCACTGAAGCTTTCTTT. Residues: CASSRGLGGYGTEAFF.

The V and J genes are TRBV5-1 and TRBJ2-1, with a possible D match to TRBD1 (6 bases). The CDR3 loop spans 16 amino acids. Deletions cut 2 bases from V and 1 base from J, with 13 bases between. Germline V lookup: CDR1 SGHRS, CDR2 YFSETQ. In DNA, the CDR3 is TGCGCCAGCAGCTTCGGCGGGCAGGGGTCCTACAATGAGCAGTTCTTC. It encodes CASSFGGQGSYNEQFF.